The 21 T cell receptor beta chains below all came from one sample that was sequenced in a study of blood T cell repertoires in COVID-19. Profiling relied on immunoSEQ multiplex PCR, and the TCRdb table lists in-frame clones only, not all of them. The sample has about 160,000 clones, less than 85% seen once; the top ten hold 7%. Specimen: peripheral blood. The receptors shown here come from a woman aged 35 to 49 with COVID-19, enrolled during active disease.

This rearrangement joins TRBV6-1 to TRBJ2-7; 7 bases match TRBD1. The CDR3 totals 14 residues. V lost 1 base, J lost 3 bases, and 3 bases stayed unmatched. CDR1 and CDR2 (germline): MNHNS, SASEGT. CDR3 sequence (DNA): TGTGCCAGCAGTGAAGGGGCAGGGGGCTACGAGCAGTACGTC. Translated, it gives CASSEGAGGYEQYV.

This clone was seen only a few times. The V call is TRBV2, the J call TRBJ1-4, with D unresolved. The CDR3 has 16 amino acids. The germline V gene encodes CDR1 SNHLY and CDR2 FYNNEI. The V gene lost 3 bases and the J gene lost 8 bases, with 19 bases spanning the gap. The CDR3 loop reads CASSDVKGWEGEKLFF. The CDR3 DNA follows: TGTGCCAGCAGTGATGTCAAGGGCTGGGAGGGCGAAAAACTGTTTTTT. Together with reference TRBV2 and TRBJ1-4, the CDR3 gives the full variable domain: EPEVTQTPSHQVTQMGQEVILRCVPISNHLYFYWYRQILGQKVEFLVSFYNNEISEKSEIFDDQFSVERPDGSNFTLKIRSTKLEDSAMYFCASSDVKGWEGEKLFFGSGTQLSVL.

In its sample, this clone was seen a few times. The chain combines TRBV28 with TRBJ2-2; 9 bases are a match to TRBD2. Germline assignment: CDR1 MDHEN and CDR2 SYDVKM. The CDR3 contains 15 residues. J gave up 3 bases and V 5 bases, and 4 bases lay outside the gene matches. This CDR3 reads CASSQSGRYTGELFF. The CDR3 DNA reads TGTGCCAGCAGTCAAAGCGGGAGGTACACCGGGGAGCTGTTTTTT.

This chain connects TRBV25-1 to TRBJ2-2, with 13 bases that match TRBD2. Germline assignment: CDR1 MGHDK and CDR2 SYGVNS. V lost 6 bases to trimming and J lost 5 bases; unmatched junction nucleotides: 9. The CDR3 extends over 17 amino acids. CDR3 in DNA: TGTGCCAGCAGCCAGGTCGGACTAGCGGGGGTGACCGGGGAGCTGTTTTTT. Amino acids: CASSQVGLAGVTGELFF.

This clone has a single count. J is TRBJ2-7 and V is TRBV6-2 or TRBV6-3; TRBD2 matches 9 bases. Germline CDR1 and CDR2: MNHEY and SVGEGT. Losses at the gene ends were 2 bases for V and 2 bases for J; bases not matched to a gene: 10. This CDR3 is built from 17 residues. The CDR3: CASSYLPGSGSPYEQYF. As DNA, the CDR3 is TGTGCCAGCAGTTACCTCCCCGGTAGCGGGAGCCCCTACGAGCAGTACTTC.

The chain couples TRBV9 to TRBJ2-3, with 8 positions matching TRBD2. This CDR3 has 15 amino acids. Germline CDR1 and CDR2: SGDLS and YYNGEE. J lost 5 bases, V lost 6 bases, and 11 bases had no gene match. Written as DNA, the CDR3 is TGTGCCAGCACCCTTGGAGCGGGAGTAAGAGATACGCAGTATTTT. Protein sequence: CASTLGAGVRDTQYF.

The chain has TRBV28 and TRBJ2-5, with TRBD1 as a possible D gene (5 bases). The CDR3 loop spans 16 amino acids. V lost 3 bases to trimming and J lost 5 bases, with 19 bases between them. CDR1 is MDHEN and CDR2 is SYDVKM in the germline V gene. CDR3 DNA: TGTGCCAGCAGTTTTTCAGGGATCCCGGTGAGGGAGACCCAGTACTTC. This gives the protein CASSFSGIPVRETQYF.

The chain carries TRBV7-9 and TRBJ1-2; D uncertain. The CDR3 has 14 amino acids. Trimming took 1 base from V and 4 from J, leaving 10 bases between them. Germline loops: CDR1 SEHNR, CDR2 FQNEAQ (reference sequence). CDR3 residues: CASSLDFISYGYTF. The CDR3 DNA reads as TGTGCCAGCAGCTTAGACTTTATTAGCTATGGCTACACCTTC.

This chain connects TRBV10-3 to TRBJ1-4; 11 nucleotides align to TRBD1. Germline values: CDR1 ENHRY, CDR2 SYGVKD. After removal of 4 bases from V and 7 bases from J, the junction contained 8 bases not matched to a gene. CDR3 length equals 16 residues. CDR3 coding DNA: TGTGCCATCAGTGGAACACCGGGACAGGGGGTTGAAAAACTGTTTTTT. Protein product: CAISGTPGQGVEKLFF.

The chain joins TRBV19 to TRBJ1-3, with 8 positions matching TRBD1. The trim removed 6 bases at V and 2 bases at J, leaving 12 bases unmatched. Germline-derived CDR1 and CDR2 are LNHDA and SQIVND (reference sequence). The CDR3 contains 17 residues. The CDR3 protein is CASSRGQAFGAGNTIYF. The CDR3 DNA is TGTGCCAGTAGCAGGGGGCAGGCCTTTGGCGCTGGAAACACCATATATTTT.

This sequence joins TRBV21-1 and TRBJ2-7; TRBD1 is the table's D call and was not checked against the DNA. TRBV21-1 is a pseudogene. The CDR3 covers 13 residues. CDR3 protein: CASRGDRAYEQYV. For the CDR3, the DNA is TGTGCCAGCAGGGGGGACAGAGCCTACGAGCAGTACGTC.

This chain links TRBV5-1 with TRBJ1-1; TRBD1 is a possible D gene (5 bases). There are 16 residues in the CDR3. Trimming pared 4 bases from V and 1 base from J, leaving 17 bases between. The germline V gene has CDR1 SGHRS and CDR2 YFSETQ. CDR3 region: CASSPVGGRGNTEAFF. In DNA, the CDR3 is TGCGCCAGCAGCCCGGTCGGGGGTAGAGGGAACACTGAAGCTTTCTTT. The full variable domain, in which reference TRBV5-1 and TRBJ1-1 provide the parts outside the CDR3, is KAGVTQTPRYLIKTRGQQVTLSCSPISGHRSVSWYQQTPGQGLQFLFEYFSETQRNKGNFPGRFSGRQFSNSRSEMNVSTLELGDSALYLCASSPVGGRGNTEAFFGQGTRLTVV.

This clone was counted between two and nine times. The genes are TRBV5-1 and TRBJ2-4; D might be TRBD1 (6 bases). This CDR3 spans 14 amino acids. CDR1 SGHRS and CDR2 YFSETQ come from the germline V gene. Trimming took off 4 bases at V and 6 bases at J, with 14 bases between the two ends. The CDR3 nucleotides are TGCGCCAGCAGCCCGCTCACAGGGATAAACATTCAGTACTTC. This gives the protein CASSPLTGINIQYF.

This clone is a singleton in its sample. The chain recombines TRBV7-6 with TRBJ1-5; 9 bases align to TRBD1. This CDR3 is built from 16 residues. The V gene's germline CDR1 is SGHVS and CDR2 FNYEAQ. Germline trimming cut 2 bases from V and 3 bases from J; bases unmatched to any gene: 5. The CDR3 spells CASSLTDRGVNQPQHF. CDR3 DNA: TGTGCCAGCAGCTTAACCGACAGGGGGGTCAATCAGCCCCAGCATTTT.

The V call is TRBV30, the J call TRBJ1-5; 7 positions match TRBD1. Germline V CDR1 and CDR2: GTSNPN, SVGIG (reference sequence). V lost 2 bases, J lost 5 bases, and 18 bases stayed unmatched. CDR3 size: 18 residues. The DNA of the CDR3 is TGTGCCTGGAGTAGGGGACAAGAAACGGGACAGCGGGATCAGCCCCAGCATTTT. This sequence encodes CAWSRGQETGQRDQPQHF.

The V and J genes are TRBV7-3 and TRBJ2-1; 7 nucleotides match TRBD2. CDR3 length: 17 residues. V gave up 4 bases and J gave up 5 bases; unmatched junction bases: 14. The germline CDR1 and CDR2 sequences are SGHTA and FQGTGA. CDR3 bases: TGTGCCAGCAGCTCCCACCCGGTGGGGGGGTTCCACAATGAGCAGTTCTTC. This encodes CASSSHPVGGFHNEQFF.

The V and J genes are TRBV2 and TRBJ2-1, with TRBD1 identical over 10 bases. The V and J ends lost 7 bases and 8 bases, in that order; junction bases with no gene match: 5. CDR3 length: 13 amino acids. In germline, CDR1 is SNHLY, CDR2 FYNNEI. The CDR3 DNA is TGTGCCAGCAACGCCGGGACAGGGGATGAGCAGTTCTTC. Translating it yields CASNAGTGDEQFF.

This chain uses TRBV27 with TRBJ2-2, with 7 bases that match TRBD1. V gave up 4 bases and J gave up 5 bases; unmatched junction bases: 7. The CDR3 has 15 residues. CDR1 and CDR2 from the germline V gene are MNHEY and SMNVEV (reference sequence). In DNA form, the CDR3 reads TGTGCCAGCAGTTCGAGGACAGGATCTACCGGGGAGCTGTTTTTT. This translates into CASSSRTGSTGELFF.

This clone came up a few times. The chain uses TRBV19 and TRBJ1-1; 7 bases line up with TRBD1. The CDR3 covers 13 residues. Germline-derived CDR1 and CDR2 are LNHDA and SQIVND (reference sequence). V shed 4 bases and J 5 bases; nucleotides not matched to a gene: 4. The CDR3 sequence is CASSTEQGTEAFF. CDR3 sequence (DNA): TGTGCCAGTAGTACCGAACAGGGGACTGAAGCTTTCTTT.

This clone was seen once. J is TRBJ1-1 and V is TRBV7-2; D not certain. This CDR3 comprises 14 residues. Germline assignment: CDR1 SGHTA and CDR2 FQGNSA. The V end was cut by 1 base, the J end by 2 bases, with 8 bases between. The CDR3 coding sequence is TGTGCCAGCAGCTTAGAACAATTCAACACTGAAGCTTTCTTT. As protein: CASSLEQFNTEAFF.

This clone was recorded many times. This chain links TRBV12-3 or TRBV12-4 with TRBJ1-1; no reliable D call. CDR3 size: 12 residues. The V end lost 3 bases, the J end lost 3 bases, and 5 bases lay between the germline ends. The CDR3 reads CASSFYDTEAFF. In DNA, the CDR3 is TGTGCCAGCAGTTTTTATGACACTGAAGCTTTCTTT.